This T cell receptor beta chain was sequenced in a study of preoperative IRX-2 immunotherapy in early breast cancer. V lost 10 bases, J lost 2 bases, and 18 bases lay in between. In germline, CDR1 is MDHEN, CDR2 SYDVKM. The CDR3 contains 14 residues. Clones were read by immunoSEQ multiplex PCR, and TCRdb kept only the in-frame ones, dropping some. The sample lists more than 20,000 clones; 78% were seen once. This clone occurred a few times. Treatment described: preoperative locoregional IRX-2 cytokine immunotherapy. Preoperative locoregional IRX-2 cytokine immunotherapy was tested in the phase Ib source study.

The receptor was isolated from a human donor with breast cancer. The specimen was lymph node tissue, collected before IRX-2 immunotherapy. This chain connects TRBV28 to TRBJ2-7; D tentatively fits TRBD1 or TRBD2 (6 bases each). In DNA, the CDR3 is TGTGCCAACTCCCGGGGGCTCCCTCCCTACGAGCAGTACTTC. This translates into CANSRGLPPYEQYF.